A selection of T cell receptor beta chains follows, all from one sample in a study of T cell changes during pregnancy in multiple sclerosis. Clones were sequenced by immunoSEQ multiplex PCR, and TCRdb holds only the in-frame ones, with some missing. The sample yields fewer than 70,000 clones, roughly 92% seen once. The sequenced sample was peripheral blood, obtained in the second trimester of pregnancy. These TCRs come from a female donor with multiple sclerosis, enrolled in a pregnancy study. CDR3s include the opening cysteine and the closing phenylalanine or tryptophan. The order of the fields is clone size, J gene, D gene, V gene, CDR3 protein, CDR3 DNA. The D gene is left open where the match is weak. Size is omitted from some rows. Given values are once, few, many or a class for expanded clones.

-,TRBJ2-5,TRBD2,TRBV6-5,CASRPGTSGTQYF,TGTGCCAGCAGACCCGGGACTAGTGGGACCCAGTACTTC
-,TRBJ2-3,-,TRBV5-1,CASSLGGNTDTQYF,TGCGCCAGCAGCTTGGGGGGCAACACAGATACGCAGTATTTT
-,TRBJ1-3,TRBD1,TRBV10-3,CAIRTGVSGNTIYF,TGTGCCATCAGGACAGGGGTCTCTGGAAACACCATATATTTT
-,TRBJ1-5,-,TRBV7-2,CASSYNGNQPQHF,TGTGCCAGCAGCTACAATGGCAATCAGCCCCAGCATTTT
-,TRBJ2-1,TRBD2,TRBV7-2,CASSYEWVAGPLGDEQFF,TGTGCCAGCAGCTACGAGTGGGTAGCGGGCCCTTTAGGGGATGAGCAGTTCTTC
-,TRBJ2-6,-,TRBV4-3,CASSQDLSSGANVLTF,TGCGCCAGCAGCCAAGATTTGAGCTCTGGGGCCAACGTCCTGACTTTC
-,TRBJ2-3,-,TRBV4-1,CASSQAAMRDTQYF,TGCGCCAGCAGCCAAGCTGCAATGAGAGATACGCAGTATTTT
-,TRBJ2-7,-,TRBV28,CASSLPGMYSYEQYF,TGTGCCAGCAGTTTGCCAGGGATGTACTCCTACGAGCAGTACTTC
-,TRBJ2-2,-,TRBV5-1,CASSWTAIEDTGELFF,TGCGCCAGCAGCTGGACAGCGATTGAGGACACCGGGGAGCTGTTTTTT
-,TRBJ1-5,-,TRBV7-2,CASSLISPEPQHF,TGTGCCAGCAGCTTAATCTCCCCCGAGCCCCAGCATTTT
-,TRBJ1-4,-,TRBV7-2,CASSLGLANEKLFF,TGTGCCAGCAGCCTCGGACTTGCCAATGAAAAACTGTTTTTT
-,TRBJ2-7,TRBD2,TRBV5-1,CASSVTSGSSEQYF,TGCGCCAGCAGCGTGACTAGCGGGAGCTCCGAGCAGTACTTC
once,TRBJ1-1,-,TRBV18,CASSPRQDTEAFF,TGTGCCAGCTCACCAAGACAGGACACTGAAGCTTTCTTT
-,TRBJ2-3,-,TRBV28,CASSKGVGDPGQYF,TGTGCCAGCAGTAAAGGAGTGGGTGATCCGGGGCAGTATTTT
-,TRBJ1-4,-,TRBV30,CAWSKQGSDPTNEKLFF,TGTGCCTGGAGCAAACAGGGTTCGGACCCAACTAATGAAAAACTGTTTTTT
-,TRBJ2-7,-,TRBV7-9,CASSFPLTEQYF,TGTGCCAGCAGCTTTCCCCTAACCGAGCAGTACTTC
-,TRBJ2-7,TRBD2,TRBV10-1,CASSTSGSSEQYF,TGCGCCAGCAGTACTAGCGGGAGTTCCGAGCAGTACTTC
-,TRBJ2-7,-,TRBV7-9,CASSSVVLSEQYF,TGTGCCAGCAGCTCCGTGGTCCTGAGCGAGCAGTACTTC
-,TRBJ2-4,-,TRBV5-1,CASSLDRVPGNIQYF,TGCGCCAGCAGCTTGGACAGGGTGCCGGGGAACATTCAGTACTTC
-,TRBJ2-7,TRBD2,TRBV5-1,CASRLGTSGQTYEQYF,TGCGCCAGCAGGCTAGGGACTAGCGGTCAAACCTACGAGCAGTACTTC
-,TRBJ1-2,TRBD1,TRBV27,CASRDRDRDIYGYTF,TGTGCCAGCCGGGACCGGGACAGGGACATCTATGGCTACACCTTC
-,TRBJ1-1,-,TRBV21-1,CASTEVEDRPQPMNTEAFF,TGTGCCAGCACCGAGGTTGAGGACAGGCCCCAACCGATGAACACTGAAGCTTTCTTT
-,TRBJ2-7,TRBD1,TRBV2,CASSRDRGSEQYF,TGTGCCAGCAGTCGGGACAGGGGTTCCGAGCAGTACTTC
-,TRBJ2-3,-,TRBV7-2,CASSLGGYIFGDTDTQYF,TGTGCCAGCAGCTTAGGAGGGTACATCTTTGGTGACACAGATACGCAGTATTTT
-,TRBJ2-7,-,TRBV6-6,CASSRRVYEQYF,TGTGCCAGCAGCCGCAGGGTCTACGAGCAGTACTTC
-,TRBJ2-1,TRBD2,TRBV19,CASSIAGAGDEQFF,TGTGCCAGTAGTATAGCGGGAGCGGGGGATGAGCAGTTCTTC
-,TRBJ2-7,-,TRBV6-5,CASSLDRDSTYEQYF,TGTGCCAGCAGCCTTGACCGGGACTCCACCTACGAGCAGTACTTC
-,TRBJ2-5,-,TRBV5-1,CASSLQGNQETQYF,TGCGCCAGCAGCTTACAGGGAAACCAAGAGACCCAGTACTTC
once,TRBJ2-2,-,TRBV6-5,CASSYLNTGELFF,TGTGCCAGCAGTTACCTGAACACCGGGGAGCTGTTTTTT
few,TRBJ2-5,TRBD1,TRBV11-2,CASSLAGGRLETQYF,TGTGCCAGCAGCTTAGCAGGGGGCCGGTTGGAGACCCAGTACTTC
-,TRBJ1-1,-,TRBV27,CASSLVVGVNTEAFF,TGTGCCAGCAGTTTAGTTGTCGGGGTGAACACTGAAGCTTTCTTT
-,TRBJ2-1,-,TRBV7-8,CASSTYSSYNEQFF,TGTGCCAGCAGCACGTATAGCTCCTACAATGAGCAGTTCTTC
-,TRBJ2-7,TRBD1,TRBV5-1,CASSPRQGAYEQYF,TGCGCCAGCAGCCCGCGACAGGGGGCCTACGAGCAGTACTTC
once,TRBJ2-3,TRBD2,TRBV2,CASSDRLAGYTDTQYF,TGTGCCAGCAGTGACCGCCTAGCGGGCTACACAGATACGCAGTATTTT